The clone carrying this T cell receptor beta chain showed up many times. Its specificity is unknown. TCRdb recomputed calls from the multiplex PCR reads with MiXCR, one row per CDR3 protein. The sample carries roughly 130,000 distinct CDR3 sequences, roughly 21% recorded once. The sample is drawn from a study of breast tumors, draining lymph nodes, adjacent tissues. Axillary draining lymph nodes of breast cancer patients supplied the node samples. Study-level points and caveats: Data only fit, rather than demonstrated, lymph node origin of most tumor T cells.

With 5 bases clipped from V and 5 bases from J, the junction kept 12 bases outside the gene matches. The CDR3 runs 16 residues. Germline assignment: CDR1 SGHTA and CDR2 FQGNSA. This rearrangement joins TRBV7-2 to TRBJ2-1; 7 positions match TRBD2. The sequence was collected from a female donor with breast cancer. Some clones in this sample may be carry-over from other donors' samples. The sample consisted of axillary lymph node tissue. The CDR3 DNA reads TGTGCCAGCAGCCCTTTCTGGGCGGGAGCCGACAATGAGCAGTTCTTC. Translating gives CASSPFWAGADNEQFF.